This record covers a single TCR beta chain. Sequence at one end of the junction differs from germline and may be a read error. The data derive from a study of molecular identifiers for immune sequencing clone quantification. TCRdb redid the calling of the PCR reads with MiXCR, one entry per CDR3 protein. The sample lists around 320,000 distinct CDR3 sequences, roughly 24% seen once, with 0.74% in the top ten. Germline-derived CDR1 and CDR2 are MNHEY and SMNVEV (reference sequence). The CDR3 is made up of 15 amino acids. The chain combines TRBV27 with TRBJ2-3; 9 positions agree with TRBD1. The source is a human donor in good health. Some libraries in this study had Jurkat cell RNA spiked in. The sample comprised naive CD8+ T cells from blood, with Jurkat cell RNA spiked in. Subset here: FACS-sorted CD8+CD4-CCR7+CD45RA+ naive T cells. CDR3 protein: CASSSRTGATHTQYF. The CDR3, as DNA: TGTGCCAGCAGTTCCCGGACAGGGGCCACACATACGCAGTATTTT.